This TCR beta chain derives from a study of cytomegalovirus exposure and HLA in healthy donors. V shed 2 bases, J shed 4 bases, and the junction held 12 bases outside the gene matches. This CDR3 is 17 amino acids long. Germline-derived CDR1 and CDR2 are SEHNR and FQNEAQ (reference sequence). Researchers ran the PCR with 60 Vbeta and 13 Jbeta primers. Only in-frame clones appear in the TCRdb table, and some are missing; sequencing was by immunoSEQ multiplex PCR. The repertoire includes more than 100,000 clones, around 69% of them detected once, and more than 6.5% sits in the top ten. In this sample, this clone turned up a few times.

The rearrangement links TRBV7-9 to TRBJ2-3, with 7 bases aligning to TRBD1. The receptor was isolated from a middle-aged woman in good health and CMV-seropositive. The sequenced sample consisted of PBMCs. The CDR3 loop is CASSLSSLGGVADTQYF. In nucleotides, the CDR3 is TGTGCCAGCAGCTTAAGTTCGTTAGGGGGCGTCGCAGATACGCAGTATTTT. Full variable domain (outside the CDR3, taken from reference TRBV7-9 and TRBJ2-3): DTGVSQNPRHKITKRGQNVTFRCDPISEHNRLYWYRQTLGQGPEFLTYFQNEAQLEKSRLLSDRFSAERPKGSFSTLEIQRTEQGDSAMYLCASSLSSLGGVADTQYFGPGTRLTVL.